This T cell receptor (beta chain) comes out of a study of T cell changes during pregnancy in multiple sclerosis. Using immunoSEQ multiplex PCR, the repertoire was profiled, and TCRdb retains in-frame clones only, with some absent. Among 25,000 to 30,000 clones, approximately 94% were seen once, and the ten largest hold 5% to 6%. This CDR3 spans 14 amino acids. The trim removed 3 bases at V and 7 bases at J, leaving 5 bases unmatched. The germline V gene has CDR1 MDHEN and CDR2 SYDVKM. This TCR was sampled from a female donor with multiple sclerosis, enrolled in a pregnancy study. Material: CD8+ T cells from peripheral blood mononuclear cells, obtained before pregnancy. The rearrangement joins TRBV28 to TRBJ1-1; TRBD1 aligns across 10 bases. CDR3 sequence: CASSLEGQGIEAFF. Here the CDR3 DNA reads TGTGCCAGCAGTTTGGAGGGACAGGGGATTGAAGCTTTCTTT.